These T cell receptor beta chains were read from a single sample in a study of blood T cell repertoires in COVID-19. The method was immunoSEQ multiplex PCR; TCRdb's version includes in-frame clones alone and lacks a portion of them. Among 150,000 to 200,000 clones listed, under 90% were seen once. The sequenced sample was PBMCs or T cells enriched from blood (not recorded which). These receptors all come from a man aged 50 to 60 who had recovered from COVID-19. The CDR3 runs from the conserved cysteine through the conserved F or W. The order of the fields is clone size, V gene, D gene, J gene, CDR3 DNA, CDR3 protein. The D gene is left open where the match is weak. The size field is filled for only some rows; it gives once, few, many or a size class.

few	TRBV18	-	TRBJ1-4	TGTGCCAGCTCACGATACAGCCCAACTAATGAAAAACTGTTTTTT	CASSRYSPTNEKLFF
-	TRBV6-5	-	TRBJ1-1	TGTGCCAGCAGTTACCGCGGGGGCCTCTCTGAAGCTTTCTTT	CASSYRGGLSEAFF
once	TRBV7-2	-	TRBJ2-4	TGTGCCAGCAGCCCAAGCACTAGCTACTCCAAAAACATTCAGTACTTC	CASSPSTSYSKNIQYF
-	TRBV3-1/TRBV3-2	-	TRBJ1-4	TGTGCCAGCAGCCAGGCGGGGGCAACTAATGAAAAACTGTTTTTT	CASSQAGATNEKLFF
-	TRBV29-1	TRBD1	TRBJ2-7	TGCAGCGGCAGCTCCGGGACAGGTAGCGAGCAGTACTTC	CSGSSGTGSEQYF
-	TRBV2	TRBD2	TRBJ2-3	TGTGCCTCTTCACCACTGGGGGGGACCCGCACAGATACGCAGTATTTT	CASSPLGGTRTDTQYF
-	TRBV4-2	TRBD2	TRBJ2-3	TGTGCCAGCGGAGGGGCGCTCGGGGGACTAGCGGTCACAGATACGCAGTATTTT	CASGGALGGLAVTDTQYF
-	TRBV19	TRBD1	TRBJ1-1	TGTGCCAGTAGTATGGGACAGGGTCTTGGGGTTACTGAAGCTTTCTTT	CASSMGQGLGVTEAFF
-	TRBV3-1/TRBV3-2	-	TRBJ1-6	TGTGCCAGCAGCCGAGGTGTATCGGTAGGTTCACCCCTCCACTTT	CASSRGVSVGSPLHF
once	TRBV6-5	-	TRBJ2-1	TGTGCCAGCGGGGCGGACATCTACAATGAGCAGTTCTTC	CASGADIYNEQFF
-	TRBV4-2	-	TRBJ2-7	TGTGCCAGCAGCCAAGATGTCCTAGCTTCCTACGAGCAGTACTTC	CASSQDVLASYEQYF
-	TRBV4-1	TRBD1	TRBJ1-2	TGCGCCAGCAGCCAGGCAGGGGGCATCTATGGCTACACCTTC	CASSQAGGIYGYTF
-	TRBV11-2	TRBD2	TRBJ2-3	TGTGCCAGCAGCTTGGGGAGGGGCACAGATACGCAGTATTTT	CASSLGRGTDTQYF
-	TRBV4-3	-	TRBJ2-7	TGCGCCAGCAGCCAAGATTTGGACAGCTACGAGCAGTACTTC	CASSQDLDSYEQYF